The 17 T cell receptor beta chains below come from one sample, sequenced in a study of CD8+CD57+ T cells in acquired aplastic anemia. CDR3 and TCR beta VDJ profiling relied on genomic DNA as the template. TCRdb fed the reads into MiXCR, producing one record per CDR3 protein. This repertoire shows approximately 130,000 distinct CDR3 sequences, less than 45% found once; its top ten account for under 9%. Sequenced material: sorted CD4+, CD8+, or CD8+CD57+ T cells (not recorded which) from PBMCs. The receptors originated from a human donor in good health, serving as a control.

The CDR3, as DNA: TGTGCCATCAGTGATCAGATAGTGAATTCACCCCTCCACTTT. This gives the protein CAISDQIVNSPLHF. V is TRBV10-3 and J is TRBJ1-6; D is unresolved. The CDR3 runs to 14 residues. The germline V gene encodes CDR1 ENHRY and CDR2 SYGVKD. The V end lost 3 bases, the J end lost 7 bases, and 10 bases lay between the germline ends.

This chain links TRBV5-1 with TRBJ2-7; 7 bases line up with TRBD1. The germline V gene encodes CDR1 SGHRS and CDR2 YFSETQ. The CDR3 contains 15 residues. The V gene end was trimmed by 0 bases and the J gene end by 2 bases; junction bases not matched to a gene: 5. This chain's CDR3 is CASSLGRGITYEQYF. The CDR3 DNA sequence: TGCGCCAGCAGCTTGGGCAGGGGGATAACCTACGAGCAGTACTTC.

Comment on this clonotype: An end of the junction does not agree with germline; a read error may underlie this. The chain recombines TRBV7-3 with TRBJ2-2, with a possible D match to TRBD1 (7 bases). In germline, CDR1 is SGHTA, CDR2 FQGTGA. The CDR3 runs to 13 residues. This chain's CDR3 is CASSRQGTGGLFF. DNA of the CDR3: TGTGCCAGCAGCCGACAGGGCACCGGGGGGCTGTTTTTT.

This clonotype was seen ten or more times. This chain connects TRBV11-3 to TRBJ1-3; D is perhaps TRBD1 (5 bases). CDR3 length equals 13 residues. Deletions cut 5 bases from V and 9 bases from J, with 14 bases between. In germline, CDR1 is SGHNT, CDR2 YENEEA. In DNA, the CDR3 is TGTGCCAGCAGCCTCCCCCCGGGGGGCACCATATATTTT. Translating gives CASSLPPGGTIYF.

Points on this clonotype: The junction departs from the called germline gene at one end, perhaps through a read error. CDR3 nucleotides: TGTGCCAGTAGGAACGAGTTGACTGGAAACACCACATGTTTT. It translates to CASRNELTGNTTCF. The chain joins TRBV19 to TRBJ1-3; D remains ambiguous. The CDR3 has 14 residues. Germline CDR1 is LNHDA and CDR2 is SQIVND (reference sequence). Full variable domain (missing parts from reference TRBV19 and TRBJ1-3): DGGITQSPKYLFRKEGQNVTLSCEQNLNHDAMYWYRQDPGQGLRLIYYSQIVNDFQKGDIAEGYSVSREKKESFPLTVTSAQKNPTAFYLCASRNELTGNTTCFGEGSWLTVV.

This clonotype was seen at least ten times. This may arise from a read error, as a much more abundant clone is one base away. The V call is TRBV2, the J call TRBJ1-2; TRBD1 matches at 7 bases. The germline V gene encodes CDR1 SNHLY and CDR2 FYNNEI. This CDR3 comprises 14 residues. CDR3 in DNA: TGTGCCAGCAGTTCCCGCGGGACAGAGTATGGCTGCACCTTC. Encoded protein: CASSSRGTEYGCTF.

The rearrangement uses TRBV11-1 and TRBJ1-4; unclear D gene. Germline CDR1 SGHAT, CDR2 FQDESV (reference sequence). The CDR3 is 14 amino acids. V was pared by 5 bases and J by 4 bases, with 11 bases between. The CDR3 region is CASSDKVGNEKLFF. The CDR3 DNA reads TGTGCCAGCAGCGATAAAGTGGGTAATGAAAAACTGTTTTTT.

This clonotype was observed many times. V gene TRBV7-2 combines with J gene TRBJ2-6; 9 nucleotides agree with TRBD1. J lost 3 bases, V lost 5 bases, and 5 bases had no gene match. Germline CDR1 reads SGHTA; CDR2 reads FQGNSA. This CDR3 comprises 16 residues. The CDR3 DNA follows: TGTGCCAGCAGCAAGGGACAGGGTGGTGGGGCCAACGTCCTGACTTTC. This translates into CASSKGQGGGANVLTF.

In the case of this clonotype: This may be a read error: a much more frequent sequence differs by one nucleotide. J is TRBJ1-3 and V is TRBV7-2; D is ambiguous. Germline CDR1 is SGHTA and CDR2 is FQGNSA. CDR3 size: 13 residues. The chain's CDR3 is CASSHYSGNTVYF. CDR3 nucleotides: TGTGCCAGCAGCCATTACTCTGGAAACACCGTATATTTT.

This clonotype has ten or more counts. V is TRBV10-3 and J is TRBJ1-2, with 8 bases that match TRBD1. Germline CDR1 reads ENHRY; CDR2 reads SYGVKD. The CDR3 runs to 14 residues. V shed 8 bases, J shed 8 bases, and the junction held 13 bases outside the gene matches. The CDR3 sequence: CAIASTGELGGYTF. Here the CDR3 DNA reads TGTGCCATCGCCTCGACAGGGGAATTGGGAGGCTACACCTTC.

This clonotype was observed a few times. The V and J genes are TRBV5-6 and TRBJ1-1; TRBD1 aligns across 7 bases. V lost 4 bases and J lost 7; bases outside the gene matches: 7. The germline gives CDR1 SGHDT, CDR2 YYEEEE. The CDR3 extends over 13 amino acids. The CDR3 spells CASSLRTGLEAFF. For the CDR3, the DNA is TGTGCCAGCAGCCTTCGGACAGGCCTTGAAGCTTTCTTT.

This clonotype was observed many times. The rearrangement joins TRBV6-1 to TRBJ1-6, with D possibly TRBD1 on 6 matching bases. Between the trimmed V and J ends, which lost 6 bases and 11 bases, there was a span of 20 bases. The CDR3 contains 15 residues. The germline gives CDR1 MNHNS, CDR2 SASEGT. CDR3 DNA: TGTGCCAGCAGCGAACAGGGTTCCGCCGTGACACCCCTCCACTTT. Protein: CASSEQGSAVTPLHF.

This clonotype was recorded many times. The V gene is TRBV7-9, the J gene TRBJ1-1; a possible D gene is TRBD1 (6 bases). The CDR3 consists of 13 residues. The ends were cut back, 4 bases at V and 8 bases at J, with 14 bases in the middle. The germline V gene encodes CDR1 SEHNR and CDR2 FQNEAQ (reference sequence). CDR3 bases: TGTGCCAGCAGCTCCGGGGGGGCAGGGGAAGCTTTCTTT. Translated: CASSSGGAGEAFF.

CDR3 nucleotide sequence: TGCAGTGTCCCGAAGCAGGCGGGGGATGGCTACACCTTC. Amino acid sequence: CSVPKQAGDGYTF. The chain links TRBV20-1 to TRBJ1-2; D possibly corresponds to TRBD1 (5 bases). Germline V gene sequence: CDR1 DFQATT, CDR2 SNEGSKA (reference sequence). The CDR3 loop spans 13 amino acids. V shed 7 bases and J shed 6 bases, with 18 bases lying between them.

This clonotype was recorded many times. The chain employs TRBV5-4 and TRBJ2-5; the D gene is possibly TRBD1 (6 bases). V was shortened by 4 bases and J by 5 bases, with 12 bases between the two germline ends. CDR1 is SGHNT, CDR2 YYREEE, per germline (reference sequence). There are 13 residues in the CDR3. The CDR3 spells CASSPQGLETQYF. CDR3 DNA: TGTGCCAGCAGCCCCCAGGGGTTGGAGACCCAGTACTTC.

This clonotype came up a few times. The chain employs TRBV10-3 and TRBJ1-5; D is unresolved. Germline V gene sequence: CDR1 ENHRY, CDR2 SYGVKD. There are 15 residues in the CDR3. V shed 4 bases and J shed 0 bases, with 10 bases lying between them. CDR3 in amino acids: CAISANSPSNQPQHF. Written as DNA, the CDR3 is TGTGCCATCAGTGCGAACAGTCCTAGCAATCAGCCCCAGCATTTT.

This clonotype has only one observation. V and J are TRBV10-1 and TRBJ2-2, with a tentative D call TRBD1 (7 bases). Germline CDR1 and CDR2: WNHNN and SYGVQD (reference sequence). Trimming removed 5 bases at V and 7 bases at J, with 17 bases between. CDR3 length equals 15 residues. The CDR3 loop is CASSPGQKEGGELFF. CDR3 DNA: TGCGCCAGCAGTCCGGGACAGAAGGAGGGCGGGGAGCTGTTTTTT.